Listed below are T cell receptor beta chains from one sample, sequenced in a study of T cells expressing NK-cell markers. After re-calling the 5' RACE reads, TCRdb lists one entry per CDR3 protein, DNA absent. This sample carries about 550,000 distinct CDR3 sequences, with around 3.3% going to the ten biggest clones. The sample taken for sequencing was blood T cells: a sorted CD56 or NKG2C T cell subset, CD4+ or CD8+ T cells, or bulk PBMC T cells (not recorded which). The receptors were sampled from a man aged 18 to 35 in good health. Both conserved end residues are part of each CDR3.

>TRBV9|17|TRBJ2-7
CASSPYGGDGPLREQYF
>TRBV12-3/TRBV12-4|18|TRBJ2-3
CASSPRGLAGGPEDTQYF
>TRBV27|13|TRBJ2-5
CASSRLGQETQYF
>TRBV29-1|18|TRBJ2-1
CSVDFGGSKGSSYNEQFF
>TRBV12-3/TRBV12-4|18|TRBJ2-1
CASSFFGGLAVSYNEQFF
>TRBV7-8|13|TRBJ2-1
CASSLMTSSEQFF
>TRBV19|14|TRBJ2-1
CASSMGWTDNEQFF
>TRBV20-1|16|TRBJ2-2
CSASPNDMGPPGELFF
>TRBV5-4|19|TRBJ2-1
CASSVSRDRASILGNEQFF
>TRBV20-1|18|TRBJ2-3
CSAGSGTSGSYGTDTQYF
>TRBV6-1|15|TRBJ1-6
CASSRGATYNSPLHF
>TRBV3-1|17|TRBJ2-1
CASSQEILAGGGNEQFF
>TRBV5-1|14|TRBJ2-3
CATGTGGSTDTQYF
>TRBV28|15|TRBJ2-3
CASRVRDSSTDTQYF
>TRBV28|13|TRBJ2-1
CASISGLYNEQFF
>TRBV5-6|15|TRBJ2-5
CASSLRAQPKETQYF
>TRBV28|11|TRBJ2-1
CASRGHNEQFF
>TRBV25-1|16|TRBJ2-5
CASSASGLIVVETQYF
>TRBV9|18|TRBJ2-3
CASSEGGGSLPSTDTQYF
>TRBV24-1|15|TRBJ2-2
CATSDLQQNTGELFF
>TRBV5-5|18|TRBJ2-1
CASRYRGAGGPSYNEQFF
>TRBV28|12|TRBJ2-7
CASSSYLSEQYF